The 27 T cell receptor beta chains given below trace back to one sample, sequenced in a study of control samples from healthy donors and cancer patients (dated by TCRdb to 2018 to 2021). Library preparation was by the immunoSEQ multiplex PCR assay. Imported from immuneACCESS, the table was reduced by TCRdb to in-frame sequences with V and J called. These copies leave out some clones; in studies compared against another copy, an unresolved V gene accounts for under half, and the cause of the remainder is not known. The sample yields about 140,000 clones; around nine tenths were counted once. Roughly 8.7% of the sample is taken by the ten largest. Material for sequencing was blood. These receptors were taken from a woman younger than 45 in good health.

This clone occurred once. This chain uses TRBV11-3 with TRBJ2-2; D remains unclear. V was cut by 0 bases and J by 1 base, with 6 bases left in between. Germline-derived CDR1 and CDR2 are SGHNT and YENEEA. There are 15 residues in the CDR3. The CDR3 here is CASSLDGENTGELFF. CDR3 nucleotides: TGTGCCAGCAGCTTAGATGGGGAGAACACCGGGGAGCTGTTTTTT.

This chain links TRBV6-1 with TRBJ2-1; 11 bases align to TRBD2. V lost 0 bases to trimming and J lost 6 bases; unmatched junction nucleotides: 4. The germline V gene encodes CDR1 MNHNS and CDR2 SASEGT. The CDR3 sequence is 16 residues long. CDR3 DNA sequence: TGTGCCAGCAGTGAAGCGCTACTAGCGGGAGTCAATGAGCAGTTCTTC. Amino acid sequence: CASSEALLAGVNEQFF.

J is TRBJ2-7 and V is TRBV9, with D possibly being TRBD2 (5 bases). This CDR3 region has 15 residues. Germline V gene sequence: CDR1 SGDLS, CDR2 YYNGEE. The ends were cut back, 0 bases at V and 7 bases at J, with 17 bases in the middle. CDR3 nucleotide sequence: TGTGCCAGCAGCGTAGCTAGAGACTACACCTTTGAGCAGTACTTC. This sequence encodes CASSVARDYTFEQYF.

The rearrangement joins TRBV3-1 (or the pseudogene TRBV3-2) to TRBJ1-4, with D perhaps matching TRBD1 (5 bases). The V end lost 1 base, the J end lost 3 bases, and 12 bases lay between the germline ends. The CDR3 is 16 residues long. Looked up from germline, CDR1 is LGHDT and CDR2 is YNNKEL (reference sequence). CDR3 protein: CASSQGQGASNEKLFF. For the CDR3, the DNA is TGTGCCAGCAGCCAAGGTCAGGGCGCCTCTAATGAAAAACTGTTTTTT.

This rearrangement joins TRBV2 to TRBJ1-6; D gene ambiguous. Germline CDR1 and CDR2: SNHLY and FYNNEI. This CDR3 has 12 amino acids. Trimming pared 4 bases from V and 9 bases from J, leaving 7 bases between. The CDR3 DNA reads as TGTGCCAGCAGTGTACAAGTTTCACCCCTCCACTTT. This sequence encodes CASSVQVSPLHF. The full variable domain, rest sourced from reference TRBV2 and TRBJ1-6, is EPEVTQTPSHQVTQMGQEVILRCVPISNHLYFYWYRQILGQKVEFLVSFYNNEISEKSEIFDDQFSVERPDGSNFTLKIRSTKLEDSAMYFCASSVQVSPLHFGNGTRLTVT.

J is TRBJ1-6 and V is TRBV25-1; D is ambiguous. Germline V lookup: CDR1 MGHDK, CDR2 SYGVNS. This CDR3 has 13 residues. The ends were cut back, 7 bases at V and 5 bases at J, with 9 bases in the middle. This CDR3 is CASKGGNNSPLHF. CDR3 sequence (DNA): TGTGCCAGCAAAGGCGGCAATAATTCACCCCTCCACTTT.

The genes are TRBV30 and TRBJ1-5, with D possibly TRBD1 on 6 matching bases. The CDR3 runs 15 residues. Trimming took 3 bases from V and 3 from J, leaving 15 bases between them. Germline V gene sequence: CDR1 GTSNPN, CDR2 SVGIG (reference sequence). For the CDR3, the DNA is TGTGCCTGGAGAGGGTCGGGGGGCATCAATCAGCCCCAGCATTTT. Its translation: CAWRGSGGINQPQHF.

A single count supports this clone. V and J are TRBV12-5 and TRBJ1-2; D call uncertain. Trimming cost V 6 bases and J 2 bases, with 10 bases left between them. CDR3 size: 13 residues. Per the germline V gene, CDR1 is LGHNT and CDR2 is FRNRAP. CDR3 sequence: CASGQSLNYGYTF. CDR3 DNA sequence: TGTGCTAGTGGCCAATCACTAAACTATGGCTACACCTTC. Full variable domain (missing parts from reference TRBV12-5 and TRBJ1-2): DARVTQTPRHKVTEMGQEVTMRCQPILGHNTVFWYRQTMMQGLELLAYFRNRAPLDDSGMPKDRFSAEMPDATLATLKIQPSEPRDSAVYFCASGQSLNYGYTFGSGTRLTVV.

The V call is TRBV14, the J call TRBJ1-5; TRBD1 agrees at 8 bases. Germline V gene sequence: CDR1 SGHDN, CDR2 FVKESK. The length of the CDR3 is 17 residues. After removal of 4 bases from V and 2 bases from J, the junction contained 10 bases not matched to a gene. The CDR3 DNA sequence: TGTGCCAGCAGCCTTCTTCGGACAGGGTGGTGCAATCAGCCCCAGCATTTT. Its translation is CASSLLRTGWCNQPQHF.

There are a few counts of this clone. Written as DNA, the CDR3 is TGTGCCAGCGGTCCCCATCGACAGGGGAAAAATGAAAAACTGTTTTTT. Translating gives CASGPHRQGKNEKLFF. The genes are TRBV28 and TRBJ1-4; 8 positions agree with TRBD1. The CDR3 loop spans 16 amino acids. Germline CDR1 reads MDHEN; CDR2 reads SYDVKM. The V gene end was trimmed by 8 bases and the J gene end by 5 bases; junction bases not matched to a gene: 13.

V gene TRBV9 combines with J gene TRBJ1-2, with 11 bases aligning to TRBD1. J lost 7 bases, V lost 0 bases, and 5 bases had no gene match. Germline V gene lookup returns CDR1 SGDLS and CDR2 YYNGEE. The CDR3 runs to 15 residues. This CDR3 is CASSVEGQGGTGYTF. CDR3 coding DNA: TGTGCCAGCAGCGTAGAGGGACAGGGGGGAACTGGCTACACCTTC.

This clone came up a few times. V gene TRBV14 combines with J gene TRBJ1-6, with a possible D match to TRBD1 (6 bases). This CDR3 comprises 15 residues. Germline V gene lookup returns CDR1 SGHDN and CDR2 FVKESK. V was trimmed by 6 bases and J by 9 bases, leaving 18 bases between them. The CDR3 nucleotides read TGTGCCAGCAGTCGAACAGGGCTTGGAGGTTCACCCCTCCACTTT. This encodes CASSRTGLGGSPLHF.

This chain links TRBV2 with TRBJ1-6; D remains unclear. V was pared by 0 bases and J by 8 bases, with 5 bases between. Germline lookup yields CDR1 SNHLY and CDR2 FYNNEI. The CDR3 covers 13 residues. The CDR3 nucleotides read TGTGCCAGCAGTGAAGCCACTCATTCACCCCTCCACTTT. Protein product: CASSEATHSPLHF. Combining the CDR3 with reference TRBV2 and TRBJ1-6 gives the whole variable domain EPEVTQTPSHQVTQMGQEVILRCVPISNHLYFYWYRQILGQKVEFLVSFYNNEISEKSEIFDDQFSVERPDGSNFTLKIRSTKLEDSAMYFCASSEATHSPLHFGNGTRLTVT.

This chain joins TRBV5-1 and TRBJ2-3; 11 bases line up with TRBD2. V shed 4 bases and J 1 base; nucleotides not matched to a gene: 8. Germline CDR1 and CDR2: SGHRS and YFSETQ. The CDR3 extends over 17 amino acids. The CDR3 nucleotides are TGCGCCAGCAGCCCAAGGACTAGCGGGCTAGGCACAGATACGCAGTATTTT. This sequence encodes CASSPRTSGLGTDTQYF.

This sequence joins TRBV3-1 (or the pseudogene TRBV3-2) and TRBJ2-5; D is ambiguous. Germline V gene data show CDR1 as LGHDT and CDR2 as YNNKEL (reference sequence). Trimming removed 4 bases at V and 4 bases at J, with 10 bases between. This CDR3 region has 13 residues. As DNA, the CDR3 is TGTGCCAGCAGCCCCACCCTACCAGAGACCCAGTACTTC. Translated: CASSPTLPETQYF.

V gene TRBV10-2 combines with J gene TRBJ1-4, with D hard to call. Trimming left V 7 bases short and J 1 base short, with 10 bases between. CDR1 WSHSY and CDR2 SAAADI come from the germline V gene. CDR3 length equals 14 residues. The DNA of the CDR3 is TGCGCCAGCACCGAGGGAGGAACTAATGAAAAACTGTTTTTT. Its protein is CASTEGGTNEKLFF.

V gene TRBV28 combines with J gene TRBJ1-5; D uncertain. This CDR3 spans 14 amino acids. V was cut by 6 bases and J by 2 bases, with 11 bases left in between. Germline CDR1 reads MDHEN; CDR2 reads SYDVKM. Here the CDR3 DNA reads TGTGCCAGCAGACTAGGGAAGGGCAATCAGCCCCAGCATTTT. Protein sequence: CASRLGKGNQPQHF.

This clone showed up just once. This chain links TRBV18 with TRBJ2-1; 9 bases are a match to TRBD2. This CDR3 is built from 16 residues. Germline V gives CDR1 KGHSH, CDR2 LQKENI. Germline trimming cut 3 bases from V and 0 bases from J; bases unmatched to any gene: 3. The chain's CDR3 is CASSPLAGSSYNEQFF. The CDR3 bases are TGTGCCAGCTCACCCCTAGCGGGGAGCTCCTACAATGAGCAGTTCTTC.

The rearrangement uses TRBV19 and TRBJ2-2, with 10 bases lining up with TRBD1. Germline V gives CDR1 LNHDA, CDR2 SQIVND (reference sequence). The CDR3 contains 18 residues. V trimming: 3 bases; J trimming: 1 base; junction bases outside the gene matches: 8. The DNA for the CDR3 is TGTGCCAGTAGTATTAAGTCGTGGACAGGGGGGAACACCGGGGAGCTGTTTTTT. Translation gives CASSIKSWTGGNTGELFF.

The chain links TRBV28 to TRBJ1-2, with a possible D match to TRBD1 (6 bases). Trimming took 6 bases from V and 3 from J, leaving 20 bases between them. The CDR3 has 16 residues. Germline V gene sequence: CDR1 MDHEN, CDR2 SYDVKM. CDR3 protein: CASSPPGQQLHYGYTF. Written as DNA, the CDR3 is TGTGCCAGCAGCCCACCGGGACAACAGCTACACTATGGCTACACCTTC.

The V gene is TRBV28, the J gene TRBJ1-4, with a tentative D call TRBD1 (6 bases). V lost 7 bases and J lost 10, with 16 bases in between. Germline CDR1 and CDR2: MDHEN and SYDVKM. The CDR3 loop spans 13 amino acids. CDR3 DNA sequence: TGTGCCAGCATCGAGGCAGGGGTCGGAAAACTGTTTTTT. This encodes CASIEAGVGKLFF.

The J gene is TRBJ1-2, the V gene TRBV11-2, with no clear D. The CDR3 sequence is 12 residues long. V lost 4 bases and J 4 bases, leaving 7 bases between the germline ends. Germline V gives CDR1 SGHAT, CDR2 FQNNGV. The CDR3 protein is CASSSAIYGYTF. CDR3 sequence (DNA): TGTGCCAGCAGCTCCGCCATCTATGGCTACACCTTC. The whole variable domain, filled in from reference TRBV11-2 and TRBJ1-2, reads EAGVAQSPRYKIIEKRQSVAFWCNPISGHATLYWYQQILGQGPKLLIQFQNNGVVDDSQLPKDRFSAERLKGVDSTLKIQPAKLEDSAVYLCASSSAIYGYTFGSGTRLTVV.

This clone was detected once. The genes are TRBV21-1 and TRBJ2-3; the listed D gene, TRBD2, was not tested against the DNA. TRBV21-1 is flagged as a pseudogene. This CDR3 region has 19 residues. The chain's CDR3 is CASSRTTSGSHPPPDTQYF. The CDR3 DNA follows: TGTGCCAGCAGCCGGACCACTAGCGGGTCCCACCCCCCGCCAGATACGCAGTATTTT.

The chain joins TRBV10-3 to TRBJ2-7, with 7 bases identical to TRBD2. The CDR3 covers 15 residues. CDR1 is ENHRY and CDR2 is SYGVKD in the germline V gene. With V trimmed by 1 base and J by 3 bases, 6 bases remained unmatched. CDR3 amino acids: CAISEWAGDSYEQYF. CDR3 DNA: TGTGCCATCAGTGAGTGGGCGGGAGACAGCTACGAGCAGTACTTC.

The rearrangement joins TRBV11-1 to TRBJ2-7; no definite D call. The CDR3 runs to 14 residues. Deletions cut 1 base from V and 2 bases from J, with 9 bases between. Germline V lookup: CDR1 SGHAT, CDR2 FQDESV (reference sequence). This CDR3 is CASSLVGGTYEQYF. The CDR3 DNA sequence: TGTGCCAGCAGCTTAGTAGGCGGCACCTACGAGCAGTACTTC.

The chain carries TRBV7-9 and TRBJ1-4, with D unresolved. The V end was cut by 5 bases, the J end by 3 bases, with 13 bases between. Germline CDR1 reads SEHNR; CDR2 reads FQNEAQ (reference sequence). The CDR3 extends over 15 amino acids. This chain's CDR3 is CASSPTGAANEKLFF. In DNA form, the CDR3 reads TGTGCCAGCAGCCCGACGGGTGCTGCTAATGAAAAACTGTTTTTT.

V and J are TRBV5-4 and TRBJ2-7, with 7 positions matching TRBD1. The germline gives CDR1 SGHNT, CDR2 YYREEE (reference sequence). The CDR3 consists of 15 residues. V lost 0 bases, J lost 7 bases, and 10 bases stayed unmatched. The CDR3 loop reads CASSLAGTASWEQYF. CDR3 DNA: TGTGCCAGCAGCTTGGCCGGGACAGCCTCTTGGGAGCAGTACTTC. Combining the CDR3 with reference TRBV5-4 and TRBJ2-7 gives the whole variable domain ETGVTQSPTHLIKTRGQQVTLRCSSQSGHNTVSWYQQALGQGPQFIFQYYREEENGRGNFPPRFSGLQFPNYSSELNVNALELDDSALYLCASSLAGTASWEQYFGPGTRLTVT.